This T cell receptor (beta chain) derives from a study of blood T cell repertoires in COVID-19. Study overall: Both acute and convalescent COVID-19 samples were obtained from the United States, Italy and Spain. PBMCs, B-cell-depleted T cells, or T cells provided the cDNA or gDNA that made up the material.

Libraries were prepared by immunoSEQ multiplex PCR; TCRdb keeps only in-frame clonotypes and omits some of them. The sample includes some 200,000 clones, around 84% of them seen just once. CDR1 is LNHDA, CDR2 SQIVND, per germline (reference sequence). The length of the CDR3 is 17 residues. V dropped 3 bases and J dropped 7 bases, with 22 bases sitting between them. The rearrangement joins TRBV19 to TRBJ1-5, with D perhaps TRBD1 (6 bases). The sequence was collected from a woman aged 60 to 75 who had recovered from COVID-19. Sequenced input: peripheral blood. CDR3 bases: TGTGCCAGTAGTATTTCGCGGGGGCGCTTAGGCGGGCAGCCCCAGCATTTT. Amino acids: CASSISRGRLGGQPQHF.